This note documents a single T cell receptor (beta chain) sequence. Its target is unknown. This entry is derived from a study of Ad26.COV2.S vaccination and SARS-CoV-2 variants. Study-wide context: Dosing was one shot or two shots 56 days apart. Study-level points and caveats: Non-spike TCR breadth showed similarity between vaccine and placebo recipients. CD8+ and CD4+ T cells specific for spike reportedly responded with substantial breadth after vaccination.

The CDR3 loop spans 18 amino acids. Germline lookup yields CDR1 KGHSH and CDR2 LQKENI. J was trimmed by 1 base and V by 5 bases; bases with no gene match: 12. Sequenced by immunoSEQ multiplex PCR; TCRdb stores in-frame clones only, minus some. In the table there are 200,000 to 300,000 clones, approximately 88% of which are singletons. This sample's treatment: 19 received Ad26.COV2.S at low or high dose, single or two shots; roughly five received placebo; per-sample allocation not given. It was on day 63 after the first vaccine or placebo injection that samples were taken. Expressing Wuhan-strain SARS-CoV-2 spike, an Ad26 vector served as the vaccine.

This chain connects TRBV18 to TRBJ1-1; 11 nucleotides line up with TRBD1. The receptor was isolated from a person between 18 and 60 years old who received the Ad26.COV2.S COVID-19 vaccine or a placebo. This sample comprised peripheral blood, obtained in a trial of Ad26.COV2.S vaccine versus placebo. CDR3: CASSGQGARPGWNTEAFF. CDR3 DNA: TGTGCCAGCTCAGGACAGGGGGCGCGTCCGGGATGGAACACTGAAGCTTTCTTT.